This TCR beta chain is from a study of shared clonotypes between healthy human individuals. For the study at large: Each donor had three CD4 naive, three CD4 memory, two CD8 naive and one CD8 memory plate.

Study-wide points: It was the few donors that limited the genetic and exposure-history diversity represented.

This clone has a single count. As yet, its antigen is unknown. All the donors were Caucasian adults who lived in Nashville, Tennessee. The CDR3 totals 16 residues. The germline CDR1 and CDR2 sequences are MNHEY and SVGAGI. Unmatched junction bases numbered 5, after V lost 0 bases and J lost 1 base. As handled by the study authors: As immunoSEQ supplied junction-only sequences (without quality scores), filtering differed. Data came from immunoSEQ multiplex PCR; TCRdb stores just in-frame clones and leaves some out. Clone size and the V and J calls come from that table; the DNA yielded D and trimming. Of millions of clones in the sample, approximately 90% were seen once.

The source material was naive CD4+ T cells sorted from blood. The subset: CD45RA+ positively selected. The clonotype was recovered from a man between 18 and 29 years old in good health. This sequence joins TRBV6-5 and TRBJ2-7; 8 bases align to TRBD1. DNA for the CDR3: TGTGCCAGCAGTTACTCGACAGGGGAGGCTTCCTACGAGCAGTACTTC. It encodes CASSYSTGEASYEQYF.